The rows below give T cell receptor beta chains drawn from one sample of a study of blood T cells in healthy people across ages. Each CDR3 protein is one row after TCRdb ran MiXCR on the 5' RACE reads. The table shows around 1,000,000 distinct CDR3 sequences, with almost 25% occurring only once. This sample was also put to use in a study of T cells of mothers and their children.

Material: blood. These TCRs come from a girl aged 2 to 9 in good health. Both conserved end residues are part of each CDR3. A D gene is named only where the DNA matches it firmly. Rows may omit the clone size; those that give it use once, few, many or a size class.

DNA,CDR3,size,J,V,D
TGTGCTAGTGGTTTGGCGGGGGCTAAGGGCCAGCGGGGGAGAATATGGAACACCGGGGAGCTGTTTTTT,CASGLAGAKGQRGRIWNTGELFF,few,TRBJ2-2,TRBV12-5,TRBD2
TGTGCCAGCAGTTATTTTGAGGGACACAATAATTCACCCCTCCACTTT,CASSYFEGHNNSPLHF,few,TRBJ1-6,TRBV6-6,NA
TGTGCCAGCAGCCCAGACAACCGGCCCGGGCCACCCTACAATGAGCAGTTCTTC,CASSPDNRPGPPYNEQFF,NA,TRBJ2-1,TRBV4-2,NA
TGCGCCAGCGAGGACAGGAGACCTTCTGGGGCCAACGTCCTGACTTTC,CASEDRRPSGANVLTF,NA,TRBJ2-6,TRBV5-1,TRBD1
TGCAGTGCTAGAGATCCTGCGGGAGGCGGCTCATACAATGAGCAGTTCTTC,CSARDPAGGGSYNEQFF,NA,TRBJ2-1,TRBV20-1,TRBD2
TGTGCCAGCACCGAAACCGCTAGCAACAATGAGCAGTTCTTC,CASTETASNNEQFF,NA,TRBJ2-1,TRBV6-1,NA
TGCGCCAGCAGCCAAGTCCTGAGCACAGATACGCAGTATTTT,CASSQVLSTDTQYF,NA,TRBJ2-3,TRBV4-3,NA
TGCAGCTCAGCTGACAGCCCGAACACTGAAGCTTTCTTT,CSSADSPNTEAFF,NA,TRBJ1-1,TRBV29-1,NA
TGTGCCAGCAGTACATCTCGGGAGGTAGAGACCCAGTACTTC,CASSTSREVETQYF,NA,TRBJ2-5,TRBV28,TRBD2
TGTGCCAGCAGTTACTCTGGCGGGGCCAACGTCCTGACTTTC,CASSYSGGANVLTF,NA,TRBJ2-6,TRBV6-2/TRBV6-3,NA
TGTGCCAGCAGTCGAGGACAGACCCTCTCCTACGAGCAGTACTTC,CASSRGQTLSYEQYF,NA,TRBJ2-7,TRBV11-1,NA
TGTGCCAGCAGTCCCGCGGAGACTGTAGCTTTCTTT,CASSPAETVAFF,few,TRBJ1-1,TRBV6-6,NA
TGTGCCAGCAGAAAAGACAGGGTGCGCACAGATACGCAGCATTTT,CASRKDRVRTDTQHF,NA,TRBJ1-5,TRBV27,TRBD1
TGCGCCAGCAGATTAGCCGGGACAGGGAACTACGAGCAGTACTTC,CASRLAGTGNYEQYF,NA,TRBJ2-7,TRBV5-1,TRBD1
TGTGCCAGCAGCTTACATGGGGAATCCTCCTACGAGCAGTACTTC,CASSLHGESSYEQYF,NA,TRBJ2-7,TRBV7-2,NA
TGTGCCAGCAGCGGCCTCGCGGGGAGGAGCTCCTACAATGAGCAGTTCTTC,CASSGLAGRSSYNEQFF,NA,TRBJ2-1,TRBV9,NA
TGTGCCAGCAGCGGGGGGGGTAGCTCCTACAATGAGCAGTTCTTC,CASSGGGSSYNEQFF,few,TRBJ2-1,TRBV7-9,TRBD2
TGTGCCAGCTCAGGGCGGTTGGGCTACACCTTC,CASSGRLGYTF,few,TRBJ1-2,TRBV28,NA
TGTGCCACCAGTGATCCAAACTGGGACTCCTACAATGAGCAGTTCTTC,CATSDPNWDSYNEQFF,NA,TRBJ2-1,TRBV24-1,NA
TGTGCCAGCAGTGACCAGCGGGAGGGTACCGGGGAGCTGTTTTTT,CASSDQREGTGELFF,few,TRBJ2-2,TRBV28,TRBD2
TGTGCCAGCAGCTTGGAATTCGCACCCCTCCACTTT,CASSLEFAPLHF,few,TRBJ1-6,TRBV5-6,NA
TGTGCCAGCAGCGAACTCAGCGGGACCAACATTCAGTACTTC,CASSELSGTNIQYF,NA,TRBJ2-4,TRBV11-2,TRBD2
TGTGCCAGCAGCGCCCCGGAACAGGTCGACGAGCAGTACTTC,CASSAPEQVDEQYF,once,TRBJ2-7,TRBV6-2/TRBV6-3,NA
TGTGCCAGCAGGAGGGGCGGGACCTACGAGCAGTACTTC,CASRRGGTYEQYF,NA,TRBJ2-7,TRBV12-3/TRBV12-4,NA
TGTGCCAAGGCACTAGCGCAACTCACAGATACGCAGTATTTT,CAKALAQLTDTQYF,NA,TRBJ2-3,TRBV2,TRBD2
TGCAGCACGACCTTGGACCGGGACAGGGGGAACACCGGGGAGCTGTTTTTT,CSTTLDRDRGNTGELFF,NA,TRBJ2-2,TRBV29-1,TRBD1
TGTGCCAGCAGTACCTACATCGGGGCTAATGAAAAACTGTTTTTT,CASSTYIGANEKLFF,NA,TRBJ1-4,TRBV25-1,NA
TGTGCCAGCAGCCCCGACGGCGGGAGGAACACAGATACGCAGTATTTT,CASSPDGGRNTDTQYF,few,TRBJ2-3,TRBV7-9,TRBD2